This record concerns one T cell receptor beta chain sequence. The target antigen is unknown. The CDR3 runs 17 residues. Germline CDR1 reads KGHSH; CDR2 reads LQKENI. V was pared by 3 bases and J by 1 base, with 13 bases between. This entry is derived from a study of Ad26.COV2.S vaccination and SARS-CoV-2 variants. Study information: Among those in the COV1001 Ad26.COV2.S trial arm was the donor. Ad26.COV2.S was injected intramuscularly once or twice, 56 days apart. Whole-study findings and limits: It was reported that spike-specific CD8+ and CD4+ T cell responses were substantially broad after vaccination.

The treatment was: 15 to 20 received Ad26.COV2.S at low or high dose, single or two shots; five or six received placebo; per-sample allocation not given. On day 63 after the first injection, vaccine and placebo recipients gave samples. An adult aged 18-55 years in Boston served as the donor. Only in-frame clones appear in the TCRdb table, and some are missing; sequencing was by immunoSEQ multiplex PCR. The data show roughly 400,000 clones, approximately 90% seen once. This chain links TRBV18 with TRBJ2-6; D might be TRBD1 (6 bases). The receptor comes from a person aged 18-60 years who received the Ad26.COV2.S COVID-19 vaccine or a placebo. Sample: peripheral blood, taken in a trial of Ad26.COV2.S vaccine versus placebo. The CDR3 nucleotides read TGTGCCAGCTCACCCATAGGACAGAGTTCTGGGGCCAACGTCCTGACTTTC. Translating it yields CASSPIGQSSGANVLTF.